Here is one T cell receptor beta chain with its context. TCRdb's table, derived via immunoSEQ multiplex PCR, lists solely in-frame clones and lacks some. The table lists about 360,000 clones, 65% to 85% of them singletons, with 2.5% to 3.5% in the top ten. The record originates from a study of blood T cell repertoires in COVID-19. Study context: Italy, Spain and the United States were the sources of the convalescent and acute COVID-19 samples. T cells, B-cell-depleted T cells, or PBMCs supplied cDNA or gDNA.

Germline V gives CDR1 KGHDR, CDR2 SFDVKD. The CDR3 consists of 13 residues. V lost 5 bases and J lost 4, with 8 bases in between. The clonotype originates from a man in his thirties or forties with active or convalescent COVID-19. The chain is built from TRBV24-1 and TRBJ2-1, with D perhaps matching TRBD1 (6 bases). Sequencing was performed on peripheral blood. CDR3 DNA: TGTGCCACCAGTGTGGGGGCATACAATGAGCAGTTCTTC. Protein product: CATSVGAYNEQFF.